The 7 T cell receptor beta chains below all came from one sample that was sequenced in a study of T-cell reconstitution after alpha-beta-depleted transplantation in children. Researchers prepared the TCRbeta library using unique molecular identifiers, the study reports. Using its own MiXCR run on the PCR reads, TCRdb lists one record per CDR3 protein. Counted here are 250,000 or so distinct CDR3 sequences, 6.5% to 10% occurring once; the ten biggest clones make up roughly 6%. This specimen was PBMCs, mostly from graft donor cells, taken 180 days after TCRalphabeta/CD19-depleted stem cell transplant. These receptors were obtained from a male patient between 5 and 17 years old who had a stem cell transplant for acute lymphoblastic leukemia, so the T cells may come from the graft donor.

This clonotype has ten or more counts. The V gene is TRBV12-3 or TRBV12-4, the J gene TRBJ1-1, with D maybe TRBD1 (5 bases). The CDR3 is 12 amino acids. V lost 6 bases to trimming and J lost 1 base, with 6 bases between them. The CDR3 bases are TGTGCCAGCAGAACAGGGAACACTGAAGCTTTCTTT. As protein: CASRTGNTEAFF.

About this clonotype: Just one base apart from a much larger clone, this may be a read error. The rearrangement joins TRBV29-1 to TRBJ2-3, with D perhaps given as TRBD1 or TRBD2 (5 bases each). The CDR3 runs to 17 residues. Germline loops: CDR1 SQVTM, CDR2 ANQGSEA. The chain's CDR3 is CSVEENQGIRVGDTRYF. The DNA for the CDR3 is TGCAGCGTTGAAGAAAATCAGGGAATAAGGGTGGGAGATACGCGGTATTTT.

This clonotype was observed at least ten times. The V and J genes are TRBV7-2 and TRBJ2-3, with D possibly being TRBD1 (6 bases). With 3 bases removed from V and 1 base from J, the gap between germline ends came to 8 bases. This CDR3 contains 14 residues. Germline CDR1 and CDR2: SGHTA and FQGNSA. The CDR3 sequence is CASSFNRGTDTQYF. CDR3 DNA: TGTGCCAGCAGCTTCAACAGGGGCACAGATACGCAGTATTTT.

This clonotype was seen at least ten times. J is TRBJ2-1 and V is TRBV20-1; TRBD2 matches 9 bases. Germline CDR1 is DFQATT and CDR2 is SNEGSKA (reference sequence). Unmatched junction bases numbered 7, after V lost 3 bases and J lost 4 bases. The CDR3 is made up of 15 amino acids. The CDR3 loop is CSASDAGGSYNEQFF. CDR3 coding DNA: TGCAGTGCTAGTGATGCGGGAGGGTCGTACAATGAGCAGTTCTTC.

In this sample, this clonotype turned up many times. V and J are TRBV12-3 or TRBV12-4 and TRBJ2-1; perhaps TRBD1 as D (8 bases). The germline V and J ends were trimmed by 6 bases and 2 bases, with 14 bases remaining between them. This CDR3 comprises 15 residues. Written as DNA, the CDR3 is TGTGCCAGCAGCCTACAGGGGGGGCCCTACAATGAGCAGTTCTTC. Protein: CASSLQGGPYNEQFF.

This clonotype was recorded at least ten times. The chain has TRBV7-3 and TRBJ2-2; TRBD2 aligns across 9 bases. CDR3 length: 18 residues. Trimming at V came to 3 bases and at J to 0 bases, leaving 8 bases not matched to a gene. CDR1 and CDR2 from the germline V gene are SGHTA and FQGTGA. The CDR3 is CASSLSGLAGPNTGELFF. The CDR3, as DNA: TGTGCCAGCAGCTTGAGCGGCCTAGCGGGGCCGAACACCGGGGAGCTGTTTTTT.

Ten or more counts support this clonotype. The genes are TRBV6-1 and TRBJ1-2; weak D call: TRBD1 (6 bases). The CDR3 sequence is 15 residues long. CDR1 is MNHNS and CDR2 is SASEGT in the germline V gene. V dropped 6 bases and J dropped 1 base, with 15 bases sitting between them. The CDR3 bases are TGTGCCAGCAGGGTTCGAGGGGACATTAACTATGGCTACACCTTC. It specifies CASRVRGDINYGYTF.